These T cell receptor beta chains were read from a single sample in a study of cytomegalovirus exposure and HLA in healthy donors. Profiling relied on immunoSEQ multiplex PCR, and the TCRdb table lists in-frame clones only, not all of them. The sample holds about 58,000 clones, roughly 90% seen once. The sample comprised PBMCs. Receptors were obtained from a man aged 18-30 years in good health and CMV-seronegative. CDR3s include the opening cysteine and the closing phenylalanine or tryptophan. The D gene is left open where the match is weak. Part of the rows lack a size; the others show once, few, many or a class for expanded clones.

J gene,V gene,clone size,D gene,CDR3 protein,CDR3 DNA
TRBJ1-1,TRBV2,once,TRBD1,CASSEAGQGAAAEAFF,TGTGCCAGCAGTGAAGCTGGACAGGGGGCTGCCGCTGAAGCTTTCTTT
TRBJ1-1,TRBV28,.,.,CASTAQLNTEAFF,TGTGCCAGCACGGCACAGCTGAACACTGAAGCTTTCTTT
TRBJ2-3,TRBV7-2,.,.,CASSLINRVDTQYF,TGTGCCAGCAGCTTAATCAACAGGGTAGATACGCAGTATTTT
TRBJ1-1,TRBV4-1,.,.,CASSQDRRGEAFF,TGCGCCAGCAGCCAAGATCGGAGGGGTGAAGCTTTCTTT
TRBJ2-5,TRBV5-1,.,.,CASSLRIAGETQYF,TGCGCCAGCAGCTTGCGTATCGCGGGGGAGACCCAGTACTTC
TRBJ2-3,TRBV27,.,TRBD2,CASSSSLAGGPRVAYTQYF,TGTGCCAGCAGCTCCAGCCTAGCGGGAGGGCCGCGGGTCGCGTATACGCAGTATTTT
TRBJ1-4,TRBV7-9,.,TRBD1,CASRTGTGMEKLFF,TGTGCCAGCAGAACCGGGACAGGGATGGAAAAACTGTTTTTT
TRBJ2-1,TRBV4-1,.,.,CASSQWTHNEQFF,TGCGCCAGCAGCCAATGGACACACAATGAGCAGTTCTTC
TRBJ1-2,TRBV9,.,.,CASSVAAGANYGYTF,TGTGCCAGCAGCGTAGCAGCAGGTGCTAACTATGGCTACACCTTC
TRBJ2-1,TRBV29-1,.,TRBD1,CSATPGGYYNEQFF,TGCAGCGCGACCCCAGGGGGCTACTACAATGAGCAGTTCTTC
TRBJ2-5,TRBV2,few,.,CASIGRGETQYF,TGTGCCAGCATCGGGAGAGGGGAGACCCAGTACTTC
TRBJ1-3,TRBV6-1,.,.,CASSVNSLSGNTIYF,TGTGCCAGCAGTGTAAACAGCCTCTCTGGAAACACCATATATTTT
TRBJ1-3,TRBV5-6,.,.,CASSLNPSSGNTIYF,TGTGCCAGCAGCTTGAACCCGAGCTCTGGAAACACCATATATTTT
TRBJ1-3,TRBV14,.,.,CASSRGGRKVSGNTIYF,TGTGCCAGCAGCCGCGGGGGACGGAAAGTCTCTGGAAACACCATATATTTT
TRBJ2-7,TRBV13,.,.,CASSLGAGDSYEQYF,TGTGCCAGCAGCTTAGGGGCAGGGGACTCCTACGAGCAGTACTTC
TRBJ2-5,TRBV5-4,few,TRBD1,CASSPSTGGGETQYF,TGTGCCAGCAGCCCATCTACAGGGGGCGGGGAGACCCAGTACTTC
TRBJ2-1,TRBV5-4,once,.,CASSSRLAYNEQFF,TGTGCCAGCAGCTCCAGACTAGCCTACAATGAGCAGTTCTTC
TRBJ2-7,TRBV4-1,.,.,CASSQVSGESYEQYF,TGCGCCAGCAGCCAAGTGTCAGGGGAGTCATACGAGCAGTACTTC
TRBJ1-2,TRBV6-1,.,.,CASSDRGPYGYTF,TGTGCCAGCAGTGATAGGGGTCCATATGGCTACACCTTC
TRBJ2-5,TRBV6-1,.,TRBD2,CASRGLAEETQYF,TGTGCCAGCAGAGGACTAGCGGAAGAGACCCAGTACTTC
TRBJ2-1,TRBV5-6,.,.,CASSQPGLIYNEQFF,TGTGCCAGCAGCCAACCGGGACTTATATACAATGAGCAGTTCTTC
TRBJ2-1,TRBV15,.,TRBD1,CATSREKGWTGREQFF,TGTGCCACCAGCAGAGAAAAGGGTTGGACAGGCCGAGAGCAGTTCTTC